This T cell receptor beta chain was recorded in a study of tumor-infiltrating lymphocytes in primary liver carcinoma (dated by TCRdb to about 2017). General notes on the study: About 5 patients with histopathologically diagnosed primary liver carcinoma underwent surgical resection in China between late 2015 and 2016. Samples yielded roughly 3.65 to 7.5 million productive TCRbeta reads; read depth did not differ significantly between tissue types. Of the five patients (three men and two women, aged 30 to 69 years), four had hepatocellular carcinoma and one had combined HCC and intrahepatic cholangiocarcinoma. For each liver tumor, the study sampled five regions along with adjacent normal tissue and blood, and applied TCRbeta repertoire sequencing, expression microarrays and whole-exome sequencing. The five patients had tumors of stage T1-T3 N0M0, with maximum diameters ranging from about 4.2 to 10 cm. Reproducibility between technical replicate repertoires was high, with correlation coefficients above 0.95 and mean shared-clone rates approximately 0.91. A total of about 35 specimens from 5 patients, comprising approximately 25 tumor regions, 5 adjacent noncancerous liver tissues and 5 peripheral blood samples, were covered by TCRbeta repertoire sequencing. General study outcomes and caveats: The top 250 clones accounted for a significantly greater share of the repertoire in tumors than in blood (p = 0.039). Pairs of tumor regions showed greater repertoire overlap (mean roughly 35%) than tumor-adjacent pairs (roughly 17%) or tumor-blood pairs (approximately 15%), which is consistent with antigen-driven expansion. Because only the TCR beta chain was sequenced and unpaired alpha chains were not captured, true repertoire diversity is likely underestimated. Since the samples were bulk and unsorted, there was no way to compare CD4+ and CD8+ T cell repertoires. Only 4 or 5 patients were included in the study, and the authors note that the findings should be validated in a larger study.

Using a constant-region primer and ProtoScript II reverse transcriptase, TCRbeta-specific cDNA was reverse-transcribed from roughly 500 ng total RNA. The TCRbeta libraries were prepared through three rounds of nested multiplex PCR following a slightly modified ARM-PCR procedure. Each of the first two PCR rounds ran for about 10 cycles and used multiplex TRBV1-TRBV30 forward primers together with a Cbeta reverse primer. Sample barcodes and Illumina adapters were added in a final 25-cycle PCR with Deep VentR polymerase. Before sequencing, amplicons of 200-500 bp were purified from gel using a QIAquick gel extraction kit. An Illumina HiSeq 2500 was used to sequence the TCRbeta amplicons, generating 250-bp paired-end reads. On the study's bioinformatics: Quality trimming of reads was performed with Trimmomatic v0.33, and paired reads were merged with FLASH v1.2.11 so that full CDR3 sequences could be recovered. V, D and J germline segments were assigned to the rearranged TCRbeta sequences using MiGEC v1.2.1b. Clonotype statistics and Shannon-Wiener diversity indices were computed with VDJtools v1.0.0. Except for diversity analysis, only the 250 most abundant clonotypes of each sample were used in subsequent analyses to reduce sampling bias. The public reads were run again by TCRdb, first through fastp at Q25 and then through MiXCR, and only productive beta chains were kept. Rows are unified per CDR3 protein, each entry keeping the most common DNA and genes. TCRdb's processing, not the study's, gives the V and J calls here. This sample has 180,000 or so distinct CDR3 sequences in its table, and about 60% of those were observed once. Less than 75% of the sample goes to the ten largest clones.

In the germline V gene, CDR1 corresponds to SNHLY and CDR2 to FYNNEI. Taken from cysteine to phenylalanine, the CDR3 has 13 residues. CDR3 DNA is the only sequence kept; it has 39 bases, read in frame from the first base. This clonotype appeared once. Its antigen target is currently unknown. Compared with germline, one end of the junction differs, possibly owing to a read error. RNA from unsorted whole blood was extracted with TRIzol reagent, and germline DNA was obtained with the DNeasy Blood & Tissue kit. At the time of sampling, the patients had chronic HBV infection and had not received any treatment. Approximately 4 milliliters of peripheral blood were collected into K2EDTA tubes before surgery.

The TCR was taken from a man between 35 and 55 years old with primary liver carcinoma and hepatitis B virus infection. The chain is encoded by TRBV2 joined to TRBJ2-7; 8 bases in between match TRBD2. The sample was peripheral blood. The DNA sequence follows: TGTGCGAGCAGAGGGACTAGAGCCTACGAGCAATACTTC. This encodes CASRGTRAYEQYF.